A single sample gave rise to the 17 T cell receptor beta chains below, sequenced in a study of CD8+ T cells in alopecia areata. RNA, once extracted, was reverse transcribed into cDNA for use as the sequencing template. Measured with immunoSEQ multiplex PCR; TCRdb has only the in-frame clones, and not every one. The sample gives roughly 100,000 clones, about 60% of which show up once; 8% to 10% is in the top ten. Sequencing was done on a sample of CD4+ T cells sorted from blood. Receptors were obtained from a human donor in good health.

The gene calls are TRBV10-3 and TRBJ2-7; 11 nucleotides align to TRBD1. The CDR3 covers 13 residues. Trimming cost V 7 bases and J 5 bases; bases outside gene matches: 4. The V gene's germline CDR1 is ENHRY and CDR2 SYGVKD. The CDR3 region has the DNA TGTGCCATCAAAGGACAGGGGGCAGACGAGCAGTACTTC. Translation: CAIKGQGADEQYF.

This clone was observed a handful of times. The CDR3 nucleotides read TGCGCCAGCAGCCAAGATCTTTGGGGCGGAAGCAATCAGCCCCAGCATTTT. The encoded protein is CASSQDLWGGSNQPQHF. The chain links TRBV4-1 to TRBJ1-5, with D possibly matching TRBD1 (5 bases). Germline values: CDR1 MGHRA, CDR2 YSYEKL. The CDR3 extends over 17 amino acids. Trimming left V 0 bases short and J 1 base short, with 13 bases between.

This clone was counted a few times. The chain joins TRBV30 to TRBJ2-3; TRBD1 aligns across 7 bases. Germline lookup yields CDR1 GTSNPN and CDR2 SVGIG (reference sequence). The CDR3 totals 14 residues. Trimming took 3 bases from V and 0 from J; bases not matched to a gene: 3. Here the CDR3 reads CAWRWTGSTDTQYF. In DNA form, the CDR3 reads TGTGCCTGGAGGTGGACAGGTAGCACAGATACGCAGTATTTT.

The chain's CDR3 is CASSEGGPIRETQYF. The CDR3 bases are TGTGCCAGCAGTGAAGGTGGGCCAATCAGAGAGACCCAGTACTTC. The chain couples TRBV2 to TRBJ2-5; no definite D call. The germline V gene has CDR1 SNHLY and CDR2 FYNNEI. V gave up 1 base and J gave up 4 bases, with 13 bases separating them. This CDR3 has 15 amino acids.

The chain recombines TRBV29-1 with TRBJ2-2; no reliable D call. V lost 6 bases, J lost 1 base, and 3 bases lay in between. Germline V lookup: CDR1 SQVTM, CDR2 ANQGSEA. This CDR3 has 11 residues. The CDR3 protein is CSVMNTGELFF. The CDR3 DNA follows: TGCAGCGTGATGAACACCGGGGAGCTGTTTTTT.

The V and J genes are TRBV2 and TRBJ1-1, with D possibly TRBD1 on 5 matching bases. V was shortened by 2 bases and J by 1 base, with 8 bases between the two germline ends. CDR3 length equals 14 residues. The germline CDR1 and CDR2 sequences are SNHLY and FYNNEI. The CDR3 sequence: CASSEFGGNTEAFF. Written as DNA, the CDR3 is TGTGCCAGCAGTGAATTTGGGGGGAACACTGAAGCTTTCTTT. The full variable domain, with the rest looked up from reference TRBV2 and TRBJ1-1, is EPEVTQTPSHQVTQMGQEVILRCVPISNHLYFYWYRQILGQKVEFLVSFYNNEISEKSEIFDDQFSVERPDGSNFTLKIRSTKLEDSAMYFCASSEFGGNTEAFFGQGTRLTVV.

The rearrangement uses TRBV27 and TRBJ1-2, with D possibly matching TRBD1 (5 bases). Deletions cut 5 bases from V and 6 bases from J, with 16 bases between. The CDR3 totals 14 residues. Germline CDR1 reads MNHEY; CDR2 reads SMNVEV (reference sequence). CDR3 sequence reads: CASSRGSAGDGYTF. The DNA of the CDR3 is TGTGCCAGCAGTCGCGGGAGTGCGGGGGATGGCTACACCTTC.

This chain links TRBV27 with TRBJ2-5; 12 bases match TRBD2. The CDR3 covers 16 residues. In germline, CDR1 is MNHEY, CDR2 SMNVEV (reference sequence). The junction had 11 bases not matched to a gene; V was cut back by 7 bases and J by 5 bases. Here the CDR3 reads CASTKGIGTSGETQYF. The DNA for the CDR3 is TGTGCCAGCACAAAGGGGATCGGGACTAGCGGGGAGACCCAGTACTTC.

The V and J genes are TRBV29-1 and TRBJ2-3, with unresolved D. Germline V gene lookup returns CDR1 SQVTM and CDR2 ANQGSEA. The ends were cut back, 6 bases at V and 5 bases at J, with 9 bases in the middle. CDR3 size: 11 residues. CDR3 coding DNA: TGCAGCGTCCTTCGCAGAGATACGCAGTATTTT. Protein sequence: CSVLRRDTQYF.

V is TRBV7-8 and J is TRBJ1-2, with a possible D match to TRBD1 (5 bases). The CDR3 sequence is 16 residues long. Germline CDR1 SGHVS, CDR2 FQNEAQ. The V end lost 5 bases, the J end lost 6 bases, and 22 bases lay between the germline ends. The CDR3 DNA is TGTGCCAGCAGCCGGACGGGGGACCCTTCGATGGATGGCTACACCTTC. Translation gives CASSRTGDPSMDGYTF.

The rearrangement uses TRBV5-1 and TRBJ2-5, with D perhaps TRBD1 (6 bases). The CDR3 sequence is 13 residues long. Germline V gene data show CDR1 as SGHRS and CDR2 as YFSETQ. Deletions cut 4 bases from V and 2 bases from J, with 9 bases between. The CDR3, as DNA: TGCGCCAGCAGCACCGGACAGCAAGAGACCCAGTACTTC. It translates to CASSTGQQETQYF.

This chain joins TRBV29-1 and TRBJ2-1, with D possibly being TRBD1 (5 bases). The length of the CDR3 is 15 residues. The germline gives CDR1 SQVTM, CDR2 ANQGSEA. V was trimmed by 4 bases and J by 0 bases, leaving 13 bases between them. CDR3 in amino acids: CSVGAGPSSYNEQFF. The CDR3 DNA sequence: TGCAGCGTTGGGGCAGGGCCAAGCTCCTACAATGAGCAGTTCTTC.

The gene calls are TRBV7-2 and TRBJ1-4; a possible D gene is TRBD1 (5 bases). V lost 3 bases, J lost 13 bases, and 15 bases lay in between. Germline-derived CDR1 and CDR2 are SGHTA and FQGNSA. The CDR3 length is 13 residues. The DNA for the CDR3 is TGTGCCAGCAGCTTTGAGGGGTCGGGACGACTGTTTTTT. This encodes CASSFEGSGRLFF.

The chain couples TRBV25-1 to TRBJ2-3; tentative D call: TRBD2 (6 bases). With 6 bases removed from V and 6 bases from J, the gap between germline ends came to 16 bases. Per the germline V gene, CDR1 is MGHDK and CDR2 is SYGVNS. The CDR3 has 14 residues. DNA of the CDR3: TGTGCCAGCAGCCGGGAAGCGGGCCAGGATACGCAGTATTTT. Its translation: CASSREAGQDTQYF. Using reference TRBV25-1 and TRBJ2-3 for the parts outside the CDR3, the full variable domain is EADIYQTPRYLVIGTGKKITLECSQTMGHDKMYWYQQDPGMELHLIHYSYGVNSTEKGDLSSESTVSRIRTEHFPLTLESARPSHTSQYLCASSREAGQDTQYFGPGTRLTVL.

The genes are TRBV27 and TRBJ2-1; the D is unclear. Per the germline V gene, CDR1 is MNHEY and CDR2 is SMNVEV (reference sequence). The CDR3 covers 14 residues. The V and J ends lost 5 bases and 3 bases respectively, with 11 bases between them. Written as DNA, the CDR3 is TGTGCCAGCAGTCCCCAAGGTTACTACAATGAGCAGTTCTTC. Encoded protein: CASSPQGYYNEQFF.

This chain connects TRBV27 to TRBJ2-3; D possibly matches TRBD1 or TRBD2 (6 bases each). The CDR3 sequence is 16 residues long. Germline CDR1 MNHEY, CDR2 SMNVEV (reference sequence). The germline V and J ends were trimmed by 6 bases and 0 bases, with 16 bases remaining between them. The CDR3 DNA follows: TGTGCCAGCAGCACCCGGGGGCCCCAGAGCACAGATACGCAGTATTTT. Translating gives CASSTRGPQSTDTQYF.

V usage is TRBV11-3 and J usage is TRBJ1-1; unclear D gene. The CDR3 extends over 12 amino acids. Trimming took 3 bases from V and 6 from J, leaving 8 bases between them. Germline V gene data show CDR1 as SGHNT and CDR2 as YENEEA. The CDR3 coding sequence is TGTGCCAGCAGCTTTACGGGGTCTGAAGCTTTCTTT. This translates into CASSFTGSEAFF.